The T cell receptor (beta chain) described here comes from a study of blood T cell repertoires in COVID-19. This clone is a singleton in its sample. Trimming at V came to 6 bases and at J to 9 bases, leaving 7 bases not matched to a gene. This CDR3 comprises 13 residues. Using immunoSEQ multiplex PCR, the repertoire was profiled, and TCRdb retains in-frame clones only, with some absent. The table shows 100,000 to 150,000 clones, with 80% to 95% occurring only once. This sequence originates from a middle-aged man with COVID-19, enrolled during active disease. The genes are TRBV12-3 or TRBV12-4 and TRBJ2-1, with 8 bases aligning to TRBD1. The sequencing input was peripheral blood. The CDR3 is CASSQTGESEQFF. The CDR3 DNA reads TGTGCCAGCAGCCAGACAGGGGAGAGTGAGCAGTTCTTC.